This T cell receptor beta chain stems from a study of cytotoxic CD8 clonotypes in ibrutinib-treated CLL. For the study at large: Complete response was seen in 2 patients and partial in some 24; about twelve progressed and 14 stayed remitted after a median about 68 months. Study-level findings and limits: Among the clonotypes, public ones were uncommon and contracted or held stable on treatment. Progressing patients had sampling times that differed from those of sustained-remission patients.

As to this clone: Its antigen is still unknown.

With V trimmed by 4 bases and J by 1 base, 3 bases remained unmatched. Germline CDR1 and CDR2: MGHRA and YSYEKL. The CDR3 extends over 17 amino acids. This table comes from immunoSEQ multiplex PCR, and its TCRdb copy is limited to in-frame clones, with some not included. Among approximately 350,000 clones listed, over 60% were seen once. The source is a human donor with chronic lymphocytic leukemia. The chain carries TRBV4-1 and TRBJ2-1, with 14 bases matching TRBD2. The material was PBMCs, obtained after 36 months of ibrutinib treatment. CDR3 nucleotides: TGCGCCAGCAGCCTCCGACTAGCGGGAGGGTCCTACAATGAGCAGTTCTTC. This encodes CASSLRLAGGSYNEQFF.